This T cell receptor beta chain was found in a study of technical replicates of blood from several donors. Profiling relied on immunoSEQ multiplex PCR, and the TCRdb table lists in-frame clones only, not all of them. The table has approximately 85,000 clones, 94% seen once. V was cut by 5 bases and J by 2 bases, with 10 bases left in between. Germline V gene lookup returns CDR1 MDHEN and CDR2 SYDVKM. This CDR3 comprises 13 residues. The TCR sequence derives from a human donor in good health. Material for sequencing was T cells isolated from PBMCs. The chain couples TRBV28 to TRBJ2-7; a possible D gene is TRBD2 (7 bases). The CDR3 DNA sequence: TGTGCCAGCAGTGAGGGGGGGCCCTACGAGCAGTACTTC. This encodes CASSEGGPYEQYF. The full variable domain, completed using reference TRBV28 and TRBJ2-7, is DVKVTQSSRYLVKRTGEKVFLECVQDMDHENMFWYRQDPGLGLRLIYFSYDVKMKEKGDIPEGYSVSREKKERFSLILESASTNQTSMYLCASSEGGPYEQYFGPGTRLTVT.